This T cell receptor (beta chain) was captured by sequencing in a study of cytomegalovirus exposure and HLA in healthy donors. Study context: Per a later analysis, the roughly 670 first-cohort and approximately 120 validation repertoires shared one platform.

Study conclusions and caveats: Through in vitro validation, a few CMV-associated chains were shown to be specific for CMV antigens.

The 120-subject validation cohort, separate from the approximately 640-subject first cohort, included the donors. Details on this clone: Its specificity is not known.

The table came from immunoSEQ multiplex PCR; TCRdb's copy has only in-frame clones and leaves some out. The sample lists about 73,000 clones, around 90% occurring once. The ends were cut back, 4 bases at V and 1 base at J, with 9 bases in the middle. The CDR3 covers 15 residues. Looked up from germline, CDR1 is SGHRS and CDR2 is YFSETQ. This TCR derives from a woman younger than 35 in good health and CMV-seropositive. This sequence joins TRBV5-1 and TRBJ2-6; D gene uncertain. The sequencing input was PBMCs. The CDR3: CASSGWRSGANVLTF. In DNA form, the CDR3 reads TGCGCCAGCAGCGGGTGGAGATCTGGGGCCAACGTCCTGACTTTC.